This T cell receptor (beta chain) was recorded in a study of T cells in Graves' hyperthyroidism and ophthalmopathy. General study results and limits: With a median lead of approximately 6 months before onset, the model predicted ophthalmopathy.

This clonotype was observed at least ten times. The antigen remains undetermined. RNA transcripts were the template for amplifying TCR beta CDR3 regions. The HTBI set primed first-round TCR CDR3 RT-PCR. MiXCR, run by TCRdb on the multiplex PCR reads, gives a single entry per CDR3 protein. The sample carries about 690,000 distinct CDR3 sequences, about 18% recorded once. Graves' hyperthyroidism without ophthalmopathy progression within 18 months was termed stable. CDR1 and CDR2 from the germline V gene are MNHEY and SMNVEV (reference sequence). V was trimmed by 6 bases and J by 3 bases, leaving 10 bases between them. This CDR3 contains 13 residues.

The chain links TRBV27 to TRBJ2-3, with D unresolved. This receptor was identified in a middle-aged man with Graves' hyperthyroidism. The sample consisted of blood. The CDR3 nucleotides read TGTGCCAGCAGCCGCCTTGAAACAGATACGCAGTATTTT. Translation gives CASSRLETDTQYF.